This T cell receptor beta chain stems from a study of immune evolution from preneoplasia to lung adenocarcinoma. Study-wide results and limits: Later-stage lesions appeared to have more T cells, more diversity, less clonality. Top clone frequencies peaked in normal lung, apparently declining through invasive adenocarcinoma.

H&E slides confirmed each diagnosis, reviewed by two pathologists independently. After pathologic assessment, macro-dissection selected premalignant or tumor cells for extraction. The CDR3 has 18 amino acids. CDR1 and CDR2 (germline): MNHNS, SASEGT. The germline V and J ends were trimmed by 4 bases and 1 base, with 19 bases remaining between them. Assay used: immunoSEQ multiplex PCR; TCRdb lists only in-frame clones, some missing. Here the sample spans 8,000 to 10,000 clones, roughly 91% being singletons. To note about this clone: Its antigen is not identified.

This chain joins TRBV6-1 and TRBJ2-2; possible D gene TRBD2, 6 bases. This receptor was obtained from a person aged 65 to 79 with invasive lung adenocarcinoma. Some clones in this sample may be carry-over from other donors' samples. Material: FFPE invasive lung adenocarcinoma tissue. This chain's CDR3 is CASSALAGGVRNTGELFF. Here the CDR3 DNA reads TGTGCCAGCAGTGCCTTAGCTGGAGGGGTTAGGAACACCGGGGAGCTGTTTTTT.